Listed below are T cell receptor beta chains from one sample, sequenced in a study of T cell responses to AZD1222 COVID-19 vaccine. Some clones are missing from TCRdb's copy, which holds only in-frame ones; the method was immunoSEQ multiplex PCR. Here the sample spans over 75,000 clones, 80% to 90% being singletons. The sequences come from peripheral blood, collected 28 days after the second AZD1222 dose. The receptors were sampled from an adult who received the AZD1222 COVID-19 vaccine. Both conserved end residues are part of each CDR3. The order of the fields is clone size, J gene, D gene, V gene, CDR3 protein, CDR3 DNA. The D gene is left open where the match is weak. Rows give clone size only sometimes, using once, few, many, or a class for an expanded clone.

clone size: few; J gene: TRBJ1-2; D gene: -; V gene: TRBV10-1; CDR3 protein: CASSESCRVGYTF; CDR3 DNA: TGCGCCAGCAGTGAGTCTTGCAGGGTTGGCTACACCTTC
clone size: once; J gene: TRBJ1-5; D gene: -; V gene: TRBV6-2/TRBV6-3; CDR3 protein: CASSSGPPAQHF; CDR3 DNA: TGTGCCAGCAGTTCAGGCCCGCCGGCCCAGCATTTT
clone size: medium-sized; J gene: TRBJ2-1; D gene: TRBD2; V gene: TRBV6-5; CDR3 protein: CASSRTSGRAPFF; CDR3 DNA: TGTGCCAGCAGTCGGACTAGCGGGAGGGCGCCGTTCTTC
clone size: -; J gene: TRBJ1-2; D gene: -; V gene: TRBV10-1; CDR3 protein: CASSESSDGTQGFGYTF; CDR3 DNA: TGCGCCAGCAGTGAGTCTTCGGATGGGACACAGGGTTTTGGCTACACCTTC
clone size: -; J gene: TRBJ2-1; D gene: -; V gene: TRBV5-6; CDR3 protein: CASSQIYNEQFF; CDR3 DNA: TGTGCCAGCAGCCAGATTTACAATGAGCAGTTCTTC
clone size: -; J gene: TRBJ2-7; D gene: TRBD2; V gene: TRBV5-8; CDR3 protein: CASSHTWTSGAYYEQYF; CDR3 DNA: TGTGCCAGCAGCCACACATGGACTAGCGGAGCTTACTACGAGCAGTACTTC
clone size: -; J gene: TRBJ2-1; D gene: -; V gene: TRBV4-2; CDR3 protein: CASSQSRLDEQFF; CDR3 DNA: TGTGCCAGCAGCCAATCTCGTCTCGATGAGCAGTTCTTC
clone size: -; J gene: TRBJ2-5; D gene: -; V gene: TRBV18; CDR3 protein: CASSPGPSQETQYF; CDR3 DNA: TGTGCCAGCTCACCAGGTCCTAGCCAAGAGACCCAGTACTTC
clone size: -; J gene: TRBJ2-1; D gene: -; V gene: TRBV7-8; CDR3 protein: CASSDELNEQFF; CDR3 DNA: TGTGCCAGCAGCGACGAACTGAATGAGCAGTTCTTC
clone size: -; J gene: TRBJ1-6; D gene: -; V gene: TRBV27; CDR3 protein: CASSLTQGGGYNSPLHF; CDR3 DNA: TGTGCCAGCAGTTTAACACAGGGAGGGGGCTATAATTCACCCCTCCACTTT
clone size: -; J gene: TRBJ1-1; D gene: -; V gene: TRBV3-1/TRBV3-2; CDR3 protein: CASSQGYKNTEAFF; CDR3 DNA: TGTGCCAGCAGCCAAGGTTACAAGAACACTGAAGCTTTCTTT
clone size: -; J gene: TRBJ2-1; D gene: TRBD2; V gene: TRBV5-1; CDR3 protein: CASSLEGGGAFEFF; CDR3 DNA: TGCGCCAGCAGCTTGGAAGGCGGGGGAGCCTTTGAGTTCTTC
clone size: -; J gene: TRBJ2-7; D gene: TRBD1; V gene: TRBV23-1; CDR3 protein: CASSAVLLGQRYEQYF; CDR3 DNA: TGCGCCAGCAGTGCGGTACTCTTGGGACAGCGCTACGAGCAGTACTTC
clone size: -; J gene: TRBJ2-5; D gene: -; V gene: TRBV2; CDR3 protein: CASSIQGGQETQYF; CDR3 DNA: TGTGCCAGCAGTATACAGGGAGGACAAGAGACCCAGTACTTC
clone size: -; J gene: TRBJ2-1; D gene: -; V gene: TRBV5-1; CDR3 protein: CASSFGSGDLNEQFF; CDR3 DNA: TGCGCCAGCAGCTTTGGGAGTGGAGATCTCAATGAGCAGTTCTTC
clone size: -; J gene: TRBJ2-1; D gene: TRBD2; V gene: TRBV19; CDR3 protein: CASSNEGGSVEQFF; CDR3 DNA: TGTGCCAGTAGTAATGAGGGAGGGTCGGTTGAGCAGTTCTTC
clone size: few; J gene: TRBJ1-6; D gene: -; V gene: TRBV11-2; CDR3 protein: CASRATRESPLHF; CDR3 DNA: TGTGCCAGCAGGGCCACAAGGGAATCACCCCTCCACTTT
clone size: -; J gene: TRBJ1-6; D gene: TRBD1; V gene: TRBV13; CDR3 protein: CASSAWTGINSPLHF; CDR3 DNA: TGTGCCAGCAGCGCTTGGACAGGGATTAATTCACCCCTCCACTTT
clone size: -; J gene: TRBJ2-3; D gene: -; V gene: TRBV2; CDR3 protein: CASSLSLASGTDTQYF; CDR3 DNA: TGTGCCAGCAGCCTTTCCTTGGCTAGCGGCACAGATACGCAGTATTTT
clone size: -; J gene: TRBJ1-3; D gene: -; V gene: TRBV27; CDR3 protein: CASSSGDGPSGNTIYF; CDR3 DNA: TGTGCCAGCAGTTCGGGGGACGGACCCTCTGGAAACACCATATATTTT
clone size: -; J gene: TRBJ2-7; D gene: -; V gene: TRBV11-3; CDR3 protein: CASSRALVPMGSYEQYF; CDR3 DNA: TGTGCCAGCAGCCGAGCCTTAGTTCCGATGGGCTCCTACGAGCAGTACTTC
clone size: -; J gene: TRBJ2-1; D gene: TRBD2; V gene: TRBV7-2; CDR3 protein: CASKGTSGYNEQFF; CDR3 DNA: TGTGCCAGCAAAGGGACTAGCGGTTACAATGAGCAGTTCTTC
clone size: -; J gene: TRBJ1-4; D gene: TRBD1; V gene: TRBV6-5; CDR3 protein: CASRVGTGEAKLFF; CDR3 DNA: TGTGCCAGCAGGGTTGGGACAGGGGAAGCAAAACTGTTTTTT
clone size: -; J gene: TRBJ2-3; D gene: -; V gene: TRBV24-1; CDR3 protein: CATSDEPGLVSDTQYF; CDR3 DNA: TGTGCCACCAGTGATGAGCCGGGACTCGTAAGTGATACGCAGTATTTT
clone size: -; J gene: TRBJ1-2; D gene: TRBD1; V gene: TRBV10-3; CDR3 protein: CAIAGTGAGYGYTF; CDR3 DNA: TGTGCCATCGCCGGGACAGGGGCTGGTTATGGCTACACCTTC
clone size: -; J gene: TRBJ2-2; D gene: -; V gene: TRBV5-6; CDR3 protein: CASQPTSGELFF; CDR3 DNA: TGTGCCAGCCAACCAACCTCTGGGGAGCTGTTTTTT
clone size: once; J gene: TRBJ1-1; D gene: -; V gene: TRBV2; CDR3 protein: CASLTDKNTEAFF; CDR3 DNA: TGTGCCAGCCTTACGGATAAGAACACTGAAGCTTTCTTT
clone size: -; J gene: TRBJ2-1; D gene: TRBD1; V gene: TRBV18; CDR3 protein: CASSRGQVSYNEQFF; CDR3 DNA: TGTGCCAGCTCACGGGGACAGGTGTCTTACAATGAGCAGTTCTTC
clone size: -; J gene: TRBJ1-1; D gene: -; V gene: TRBV5-1; CDR3 protein: CASSSQANTEAFF; CDR3 DNA: TGCGCCAGCAGCTCCCAGGCGAACACTGAAGCTTTCTTT
clone size: -; J gene: TRBJ2-2; D gene: -; V gene: TRBV7-3; CDR3 protein: CASSPGRTGELFF; CDR3 DNA: TGTGCCAGCAGCCCCGGCAGGACCGGGGAGCTGTTTTTT
clone size: -; J gene: TRBJ1-2; D gene: TRBD1; V gene: TRBV19; CDR3 protein: CASNDRGFDYGYTF; CDR3 DNA: TGTGCCAGTAACGACAGGGGTTTTGACTATGGCTACACCTTC
clone size: -; J gene: TRBJ1-3; D gene: TRBD1; V gene: TRBV25-1; CDR3 protein: CASSTGVGSGNTIYF; CDR3 DNA: TGTGCCAGCTCCACAGGGGTTGGATCTGGAAACACCATATATTTT
clone size: -; J gene: TRBJ1-2; D gene: TRBD1; V gene: TRBV27; CDR3 protein: CASSPDRGANYGYTF; CDR3 DNA: TGTGCCAGCAGTCCCGACAGGGGAGCTAACTATGGCTACACCTTC
clone size: -; J gene: TRBJ2-2; D gene: TRBD1; V gene: TRBV5-4; CDR3 protein: CASSLDRGKTGELFF; CDR3 DNA: TGTGCCAGCAGCTTGGACAGGGGAAAAACCGGGGAGCTGTTTTTT
clone size: once; J gene: TRBJ2-1; D gene: TRBD2; V gene: TRBV6-4; CDR3 protein: CASSAGTRDSDEQFF; CDR3 DNA: TGTGCCAGCAGTGCTGGGACTAGGGACTCTGATGAGCAGTTCTTC
clone size: -; J gene: TRBJ2-7; D gene: -; V gene: TRBV18; CDR3 protein: CASSPQGSPAYEQYF; CDR3 DNA: TGTGCCAGCTCACCACAGGGGTCCCCCGCCTACGAGCAGTACTTC
clone size: -; J gene: TRBJ1-1; D gene: -; V gene: TRBV6-5; CDR3 protein: CASIRVNTEAFF; CDR3 DNA: TGTGCCAGCATACGCGTCAACACTGAAGCTTTCTTT
clone size: -; J gene: TRBJ2-7; D gene: -; V gene: TRBV5-1; CDR3 protein: CASSLGGTYSYEQYF; CDR3 DNA: TGCGCCAGCAGCCTTGGGGGGACCTACTCCTACGAGCAGTACTTC
clone size: -; J gene: TRBJ1-1; D gene: -; V gene: TRBV2; CDR3 protein: CASSEIGGGTEAFF; CDR3 DNA: TGTGCCAGCAGTGAAATTGGGGGGGGCACTGAAGCTTTCTTT
clone size: -; J gene: TRBJ2-7; D gene: TRBD1; V gene: TRBV18; CDR3 protein: CASSPQTGTSSYEQYF; CDR3 DNA: TGTGCCAGCTCACCTCAGACAGGGACGAGCTCCTACGAGCAGTACTTC